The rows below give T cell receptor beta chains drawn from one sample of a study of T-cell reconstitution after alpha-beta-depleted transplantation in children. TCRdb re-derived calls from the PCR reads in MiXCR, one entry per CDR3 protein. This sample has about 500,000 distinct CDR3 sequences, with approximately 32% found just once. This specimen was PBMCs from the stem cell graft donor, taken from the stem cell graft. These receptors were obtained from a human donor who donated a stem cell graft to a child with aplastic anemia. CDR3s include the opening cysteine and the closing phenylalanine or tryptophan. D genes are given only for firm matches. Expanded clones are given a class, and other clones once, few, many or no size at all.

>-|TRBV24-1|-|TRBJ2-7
CATSDSLHEQYF
TGTGCCACCAGTGATTCGCTCCACGAGCAGTACTTC
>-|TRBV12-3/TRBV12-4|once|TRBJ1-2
CASSSRQAPANYGYTF
TGTGCCAGCAGTTCGCGACAGGCTCCAGCTAACTATGGCTACACCTTC
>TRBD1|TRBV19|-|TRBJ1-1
CASRDRGTLKNTEAFF
TGTGCCAGCAGGGACAGGGGAACCTTAAAGAACACTGAAGCTTTCTTT
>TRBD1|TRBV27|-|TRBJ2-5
CASSLRTGWTQYF
TGTGCCAGCAGTTTAAGGACAGGGTGGACCCAGTACTTC
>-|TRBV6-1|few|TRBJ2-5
CASSAQNARETQYF
TGTGCCAGCAGTGCACAGAACGCCCGTGAGACCCAGTACTTC
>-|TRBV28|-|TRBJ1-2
CASTYGRILTNYGYTF
TGTGCCAGCACTTACGGACGGATCCTTACTAACTATGGCTACACCTTC
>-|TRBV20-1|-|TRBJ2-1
CSARGWERNEQFF
TGCAGTGCTAGAGGATGGGAGAGGAATGAGCAGTTCTTC
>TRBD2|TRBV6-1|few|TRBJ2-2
CASTGAGLAGNTGELFF
TGTGCCAGCACCGGGGCCGGCCTAGCGGGAAACACCGGGGAGCTGTTTTTT
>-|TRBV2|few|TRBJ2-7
CASSDGTHYEQYF
TGTGCCAGCAGTGACGGGACCCACTACGAGCAGTACTTC
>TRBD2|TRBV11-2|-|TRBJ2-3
CASSLFALETSGRLRDTQYF
TGTGCCAGCAGCTTATTCGCTTTGGAGACTAGCGGGAGGCTTCGAGATACGCAGTATTTT
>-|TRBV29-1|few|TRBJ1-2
CSVGGGAGPGYTF
TGCAGCGTTGGGGGAGGGGCGGGACCTGGCTACACCTTC
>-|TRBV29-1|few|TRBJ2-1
CSVRGVSYNEQFF
TGCAGCGTCAGGGGGGTCTCCTACAATGAGCAGTTCTTC
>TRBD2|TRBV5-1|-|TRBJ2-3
CASSLPLSGRSDTQYF
TGCGCCAGCAGCTTGCCCCTTAGCGGGAGGTCTGATACGCAGTATTTT
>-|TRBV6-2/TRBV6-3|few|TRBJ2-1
CASSYSGDWNEQFF
TGTGCCAGCAGTTACTCGGGGGATTGGAATGAGCAGTTCTTC
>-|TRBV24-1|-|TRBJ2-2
CATEVTGTGELFF
TGTGCCACCGAGGTGACGGGAACCGGGGAGCTGTTTTTT
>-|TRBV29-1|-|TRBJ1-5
CSVKTQGQPQHF
TGCAGCGTAAAGACCCAAGGTCAGCCCCAGCATTTT
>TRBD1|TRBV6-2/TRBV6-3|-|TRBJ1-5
CASSYGRGLSSGNQPQHF
TGTGCCAGCAGTTACGGCAGGGGGCTAAGCTCAGGCAATCAGCCCCAGCATTTT
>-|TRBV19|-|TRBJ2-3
CASSTDREVTDTQYF
TGTGCCAGTAGTACAGACAGGGAGGTCACAGATACGCAGTATTTT
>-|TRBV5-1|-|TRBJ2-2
CASTYDRRSDTGELFF
TGCGCCAGCACCTACGACAGGCGTTCGGACACCGGGGAGCTGTTTTTC